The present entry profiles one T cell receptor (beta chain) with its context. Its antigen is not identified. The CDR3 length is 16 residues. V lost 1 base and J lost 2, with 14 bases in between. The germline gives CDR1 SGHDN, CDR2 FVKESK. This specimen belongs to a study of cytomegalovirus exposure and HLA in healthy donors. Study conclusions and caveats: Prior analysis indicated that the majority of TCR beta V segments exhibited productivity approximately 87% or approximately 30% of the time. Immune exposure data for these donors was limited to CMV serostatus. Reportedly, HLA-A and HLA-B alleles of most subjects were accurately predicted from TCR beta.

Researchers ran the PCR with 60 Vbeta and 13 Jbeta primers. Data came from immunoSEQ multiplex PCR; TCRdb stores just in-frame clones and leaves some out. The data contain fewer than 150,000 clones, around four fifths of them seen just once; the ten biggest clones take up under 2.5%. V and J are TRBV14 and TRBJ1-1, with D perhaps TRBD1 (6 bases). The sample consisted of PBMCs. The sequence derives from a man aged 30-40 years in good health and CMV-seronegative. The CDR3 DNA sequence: TGTGCCAGCAGCCAAGTACATGGGGGCCTAAACACTGAAGCTTTCTTT. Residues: CASSQVHGGLNTEAFF.